Below, 10 T cell receptor delta chains from the same sample are listed, as sequenced in a study of gamma-delta T cells after stem cell transplantation. TCRdb made new clone calls on the RT-PCR reads using CATT. This table has just over 4,500 delta-chain clones, more than 1.5% appearing once. The sequencing sample was made of gamma-delta T cells. These receptor sequences come from a human donor. It is not recorded whose cells these are; they may come from a transplant donor.

This clone was seen ten or more times. Different DNA sequences within this sample yield the same CDR3. The chain recombines TRDV2 with TRDJ1; no clear D. V was cut by 0 bases and J by 3 bases, with 19 bases left in between. CDR3 length: 17 residues. Germline lookup yields CDR1 GEAIGNYY and CDR2 EKD. CDR3 nucleotide sequence: TGTGCCTGTGACACCGTCCAGATAAAGCTGGTTTCCGATAAACTCATCTTT. It encodes CACDTVQIKLVSDKLIF.

The chain has TRDV2 and TRDJ1; 12 bases line up with TRDD3. The V and J ends lost 2 bases and 2 bases, in that order; junction bases with no gene match: 5. Germline V gene sequence: CDR1 GEAIGNYY, CDR2 EKD. The CDR3 runs to 16 residues. CDR3 sequence (DNA): TGTGCCTGTGACAGTGTACTGGGGGATACAACCGATAAACTCATCTTT. Its translation is CACDSVLGDTTDKLIF.

The J gene is TRDJ1, the V gene TRDV2; 8 positions agree with TRDD3. The germline V gene encodes CDR1 GEAIGNYY and CDR2 EKD. V dropped 5 bases and J dropped 1; count of bases not matched to a gene: 8. This CDR3 comprises 15 residues. DNA of the CDR3: TGTGCCTGTGTCCTAGTGGGGGATTCCACCGATAAACTCATCTTT. Protein: CACVLVGDSTDKLIF.

This clone showed up just a few times. Translating this DNA gives a protein that differs at residue 3 from the TCRdb one, which belongs to a much larger clone; a read error is likely, and the protein shown is this translation. The chain is built from TRDV2 and TRDJ1; 7 bases are a match to TRDD3. Germline V CDR1 and CDR2: GEAIGNYY, EKD. The CDR3 has 19 amino acids. The CDR3 nucleotides read TGTGCCCGTGACACCGTGAATTCGAGAACTGGGGCGTACACCGATAAACTCATCTTT. It yields the protein CARDTVNSRTGAYTDKLIF.

This clone was detected ten times or more. It is likely a read error: a sequence one base away is far more abundant. The gene calls are TRDV2 and TRDJ3; 8 bases are shared with TRDD3. The V gene's germline CDR1 is GEAIGNYY and CDR2 EKD. The CDR3 sequence is 23 residues long. V gave up 0 bases and J gave up 0 bases; unmatched junction bases: 18. The CDR3 coding sequence is TGTGCCTGTGACACCGTTGCCCGGGATACGCCGGAAGAAACCTCCTGGGACACCCGACAGATGTTTTTC. Protein sequence: CACDTVARDTPEETSWDTRQMFF.

This clone was seen more than once but under ten times. The protein TCRdb gives is from a much larger clone and does not agree with this DNA's translation at residue 13, likely a read error; the protein shown here comes from the DNA. The chain couples TRDV2 to TRDJ1, with 11 bases identical to TRDD3. This CDR3 has 17 residues. V dropped 1 base and J dropped 6; count of bases not matched to a gene: 12. CDR1 is GEAIGNYY, CDR2 EKD, per germline. The chain's CDR3 is CACDTLLGDKVTNKLIF. Written as DNA, the CDR3 is TGTGCCTGTGACACGCTACTGGGGGATAAAGTTACCAATAAACTCATCTTT.

Concerning this clone: A much larger clone differs from this one at a single base, so this may be a read error. The same CDR3 can be traced to other DNA sequences in this sample. The rearrangement links TRDV2 to TRDJ1; D possibly corresponds to TRDD3 (5 bases). The V gene's germline CDR1 is GEAIGNYY and CDR2 EKD. The CDR3 is 14 amino acids. The ends were cut back, 2 bases at V and 2 bases at J, with 11 bases in the middle. The CDR3 here is CACDSLGETDKLIF. In nucleotides, the CDR3 is TGTGCCTGTGACAGTCTGGGAGAAACCGATAAACTCATCTTT.

Turning to this clone: TCRdb has a much larger clone's protein, which differs at residue 10 from the translation of this DNA, likely because of a read error; what is shown is the protein translated from the DNA. This chain joins TRDV2 and TRDJ3; D remains unclear. The CDR3 covers 22 residues. Trimming left V 1 base short and J 1 base short, with 25 bases between. Germline loops: CDR1 GEAIGNYY, CDR2 EKD. CDR3 in DNA: TGTGCCTGTGACACGGTTGAATATACTGAGGGTGCCGCGTCCTGGGACACCCGACAGATGTTTTTC. This codes for CACDTVEYTEGAASWDTRQMFF.

As for this clone: This likely traces to a read error, being one base from a far larger clone. The same CDR3 also results from other DNA sequences found in this sample. The V and J genes are TRDV2 and TRDJ1, with TRDD3 identical over 7 bases. J was trimmed by 2 bases and V by 4 bases; bases with no gene match: 12. CDR1 and CDR2 from the germline V gene are GEAIGNYY and EKD. The CDR3 totals 16 residues. CDR3 nucleotides: TGTGCCTGTGATACCTTATCTGGGGGGTCAACCGATAAACTCATCTTT. The encoded protein is CACDTLSGGSTDKLIF.

Note on this clone: A read error likely explains why the TCRdb protein, taken from a much larger clone, differs from this DNA's translation at residue 9; the protein shown is translated from the DNA. The genes are TRDV2 and TRDJ1, with a possible D match to TRDD2 (6 bases). The germline V gene encodes CDR1 GEAIGNYY and CDR2 EKD. V was clipped by 0 bases and J by 2 bases, with 21 bases between them. This CDR3 is 18 amino acids long. Here the CDR3 DNA reads TGTGCCTGTGACACCGTAGTAGGCCCCTCCTACACAACCGATAAACTCATCTTT. Translating gives CACDTVVGPSYTTDKLIF.